These 18 T cell receptor beta chains were sequenced from one sample in a study of shared clonotypes between healthy human individuals (TCRdb year 2020). Library construction relied on the immunoSEQ multiplex PCR assay. TCRdb provides this immuneACCESS table in a form limited to in-frame rearrangements. Some clones are lacking; in checked studies, under half of them reflect an unresolved V gene, and why the rest are absent is not known. Within this sample are 2 million to 2.5 million clones, with approximately 96% of them counted one time only. Roughly 0.13% of the sample goes to the ten largest clones. Sequences were obtained from naive CD4+ T cells sorted from blood. The sample's cell subset or site label, decoded: CD45RA+ positively selected. These receptors were collected from a man aged 18 to 30 in good health.

This clone was counted a few times. This same CDR3 is encoded by further DNA sequences in the sample. This chain joins TRBV30 and TRBJ2-5; D uncertain. The CDR3 has 12 residues. The V end lost 0 bases, the J end lost 2 bases, and 4 bases lay between the germline ends. CDR1 and CDR2 from the germline V gene are GTSNPN and SVGIG (reference sequence). The CDR3 coding sequence is TGTGCCTGGAGTGTACTACAAGAGACCCAGTACTTC. Amino acids: CAWSVLQETQYF. Full variable domain (rest looked up from reference TRBV30 and TRBJ2-5): SQTIHQWPATLVQPVGSPLSLECTVEGTSNPNLYWYRQAAGRGLQLLFYSVGIGQISSEVPQNLSASRPQDRQFILSSKKLLLSDSGFYLCAWSVLQETQYFGPGTRLLVL.

The chain carries TRBV6-5 and TRBJ1-2; D might be TRBD1 (6 bases). The CDR3 totals 14 residues. Deletions cut 0 bases from V and 7 bases from J, with 12 bases between. Germline values: CDR1 MNHEY, CDR2 SVGAGI. The CDR3 reads CASSYSGGPGGYTF. In DNA, the CDR3 is TGTGCCAGCAGTTACTCGGGGGGGCCTGGTGGCTACACCTTC.

This sequence joins TRBV30 and TRBJ1-3; 7 bases map to TRBD1. The length of the CDR3 is 15 residues. The V gene end was trimmed by 8 bases and the J gene end by 2 bases; junction bases not matched to a gene: 12. Per the germline V gene, CDR1 is GTSNPN and CDR2 is SVGIG (reference sequence). The CDR3 reads CARGYGQGAGNTIYF. CDR3 bases: TGTGCCCGGGGGTATGGGCAGGGGGCTGGAAACACCATATATTTT. Based on the CDR3 plus reference TRBV30 and TRBJ1-3, the full variable domain is SQTIHQWPATLVQPVGSPLSLECTVEGTSNPNLYWYRQAAGRGLQLLFYSVGIGQISSEVPQNLSASRPQDRQFILSSKKLLLSDSGFYLCARGYGQGAGNTIYFGEGSWLTVV.

On this clone itself: This specimen includes other DNA sequences encoding the same CDR3. V usage is TRBV7-9 and J usage is TRBJ1-5, with D perhaps TRBD1 (5 bases). The CDR3 contains 12 residues. Germline assignment: CDR1 SEHNR and CDR2 FQNEAQ (reference sequence). Trimming removed 3 bases at V and 5 bases at J, with 5 bases between. The CDR3 sequence: CASSLGDQPQHF. Written as DNA, the CDR3 is TGTGCCAGCAGCTTGGGGGATCAGCCCCAGCATTTT.

The rearrangement joins TRBV19 to TRBJ2-7; D is perhaps TRBD1 (6 bases). Germline V gene lookup returns CDR1 LNHDA and CDR2 SQIVND (reference sequence). Trimming removed 5 bases at V and 4 bases at J, with 15 bases between. The CDR3 extends over 14 amino acids. CDR3 sequence: CASSLAGAFYEQYF. Written as DNA, the CDR3 is TGTGCCAGTAGTCTGGCAGGGGCGTTTTACGAGCAGTACTTC.

The genes are TRBV15 and TRBJ1-1, with D unresolved. With 0 bases removed from V and 1 base from J, the gap between germline ends came to 9 bases. This CDR3 comprises 15 residues. Germline CDR1 reads LNHNV; CDR2 reads YYDKDF (reference sequence). CDR3 coding DNA: TGTGCCACCAGCAGAGATCTGCCAACGAACACTGAAGCTTTCTTT. As protein: CATSRDLPTNTEAFF.

The chain links TRBV6-5 to TRBJ2-1, with a weak D call TRBD2 (5 bases). The V end lost 0 bases, the J end lost 8 bases, and 8 bases lay between the germline ends. Germline assignment: CDR1 MNHEY and CDR2 SVGAGI. This CDR3 has 13 amino acids. The CDR3 sequence is CASSYSAADEQFF. CDR3 bases: TGTGCCAGCAGTTACTCGGCAGCGGATGAGCAGTTCTTC.

The chain has TRBV10-3 and TRBJ1-5, with 7 nucleotides matching TRBD1. The CDR3 runs to 13 residues. V shed 6 bases, J shed 7 bases, and the junction held 6 bases outside the gene matches. CDR1 ENHRY and CDR2 SYGVKD come from the germline V gene. The CDR3 sequence: CAIRQGSGQPQHF. The CDR3, as DNA: TGTGCCATCAGACAGGGGTCGGGGCAGCCCCAGCATTTT.

A single count supports this clone. This chain connects TRBV18 to TRBJ1-2; no clear D gene. V was pared by 8 bases and J by 7 bases, with 14 bases between. Germline CDR1 reads KGHSH; CDR2 reads LQKENI. This CDR3 is 12 amino acids long. The CDR3 DNA follows: TGTGCCAGCCCCGCCCCGGCGGCTGGCTACACCTTC. It codes for CASPAPAAGYTF.

The chain couples TRBV2 to TRBJ1-4; the D is unclear. V lost 5 bases and J 4 bases, leaving 8 bases between the germline ends. The CDR3 runs to 13 residues. CDR1 SNHLY and CDR2 FYNNEI come from the germline V gene. CDR3: CASSFTYNEKLFF. CDR3 nucleotide sequence: TGTGCCAGCAGTTTTACGTATAATGAAAAACTGTTTTTT.

This chain uses TRBV5-5 with TRBJ2-2; the match to TRBD2 covers 13 bases. The CDR3 sequence is 16 residues long. The trim removed 2 bases at V and 7 bases at J, leaving 5 bases unmatched. Germline CDR1 reads SGHKS; CDR2 reads YYEKEE (reference sequence). CDR3 in amino acids: CASSFAGTSGVGELFF. The CDR3 DNA sequence: TGTGCCAGCAGCTTCGCCGGGACTAGCGGGGTCGGGGAGCTGTTTTTT. The full variable domain, completed using reference TRBV5-5 and TRBJ2-2, is DAGVTQSPTHLIKTRGQQVTLRCSPISGHKSVSWYQQVLGQGPQFIFQYYEKEERGRGNFPDRFSARQFPNYSSELNVNALLLGDSALYLCASSFAGTSGVGELFFGEGSRLTVL.

J is TRBJ1-1 and V is TRBV5-6, with D possibly matching TRBD1 (6 bases). Germline loops: CDR1 SGHDT, CDR2 YYEEEE. Trimming removed 4 bases at V and 0 bases at J, with 13 bases between. CDR3 length: 15 residues. The CDR3 DNA is TGTGCCAGCAGCAAGGAGACAGGAATGAACACTGAAGCTTTCTTT. Translation gives CASSKETGMNTEAFF. The whole variable domain, remainder taken from reference TRBV5-6 and TRBJ1-1, is DAGVTQSPTHLIKTRGQQVTLRCSPKSGHDTVSWYQQALGQGPQFIFQYYEEEERQRGNFPDRFSGHQFPNYSSELNVNALLLGDSALYLCASSKETGMNTEAFFGQGTRLTVV.

V and J are TRBV18 and TRBJ2-4, with D tentatively TRBD2 (6 bases). Germline V lookup: CDR1 KGHSH, CDR2 LQKENI. Deletions cut 1 base from V and 1 base from J, with 17 bases between. The CDR3 spans 18 residues. The CDR3 region has the DNA TGTGCCAGCTCACCACGGGAAGCAGGGAGCGGGGCCAAAAACATTCAGTACTTC. Amino acids: CASSPREAGSGAKNIQYF.

This rearrangement joins TRBV7-8 to TRBJ1-4; D uncertain. The CDR3 loop spans 13 amino acids. With 2 bases removed from V and 8 bases from J, the gap between germline ends came to 9 bases. Germline V gives CDR1 SGHVS, CDR2 FQNEAQ. The CDR3 spells CASSLPGSEKLFF. CDR3 nucleotide sequence: TGTGCCAGCAGCTTACCGGGGAGCGAAAAACTGTTTTTT.

This clone appeared once. The chain uses TRBV7-2 and TRBJ1-2; 7 bases are shared with TRBD1. Germline V gives CDR1 SGHTA, CDR2 FQGNSA. V lost 5 bases and J lost 2; bases outside the gene matches: 8. The CDR3 is 15 residues long. The CDR3 region has the DNA TGTGCCAGCAGCGCCACAGGGGCCTTAAACTATGGCTACACCTTC. This gives the protein CASSATGALNYGYTF.

The chain recombines TRBV30 with TRBJ2-7; 10 bases line up with TRBD2. The CDR3 totals 18 residues. J was trimmed by 0 bases and V by 2 bases; bases with no gene match: 13. The germline V gene encodes CDR1 GTSNPN and CDR2 SVGIG (reference sequence). The CDR3 nucleotides read TGTGCCTGGAGTCGACTAGCGGGCCAACTGGGGGGCTCCTACGAGCAGTACTTC. This gives the protein CAWSRLAGQLGGSYEQYF.

V gene TRBV5-6 combines with J gene TRBJ1-5; 9 positions match TRBD1. V gave up 1 base and J gave up 9 bases; unmatched junction bases: 8. This CDR3 is built from 15 residues. The V gene's germline CDR1 is SGHDT and CDR2 YYEEEE. The CDR3 DNA reads TGTGCCAGCAGCTTGAGGGACAGGGAGACCCTGCCCCAGCATTTT. Translated, it gives CASSLRDRETLPQHF. The entire variable domain, with the rest obtained from reference TRBV5-6 and TRBJ1-5, is as follows: DAGVTQSPTHLIKTRGQQVTLRCSPKSGHDTVSWYQQALGQGPQFIFQYYEEEERQRGNFPDRFSGHQFPNYSSELNVNALLLGDSALYLCASSLRDRETLPQHFGDGTRLSIL.

This clone was detected once. The chain is built from TRBV5-1 and TRBJ2-7; D perhaps matches TRBD1 (6 bases). Trimming pared 4 bases from V and 3 bases from J, leaving 11 bases between. Per the germline V gene, CDR1 is SGHRS and CDR2 is YFSETQ. There are 13 residues in the CDR3. This chain's CDR3 is CASSRDIGYEQYF. The CDR3 nucleotides are TGCGCCAGCAGCAGGGACATTGGCTACGAGCAGTACTTC.